This T cell receptor beta chain was recorded in a study of T cells in tuberculosis (dated by TCRdb to 2017 to 2018). For the study in its entirety: To characterize T cells specific for the mycobacterial lipid antigen glucose monomycolate (GMM), the study used CD1B tetramers together with high-throughput TCR immunosequencing. In a South African clinical cohort, IGRA-negative adolescents, IGRA-positive adolescents with latent tuberculosis and adults with active tuberculosis were compared, with nine to ten people in each group. Active tuberculosis patient PBMC were archived before or within 7 days of starting standard anti-tuberculosis treatment.

Study-wide conclusions, independent of this receptor: Smaller mean NN-distances to GMM-specific TCRs were observed in active tuberculosis TCR-alpha repertoires than in IGRA-negative controls, suggesting clonal expansion of GMM-specific TCRs. Which clinical samples got chosen depended on the availability of cryopreserved specimens, and the active tuberculosis cases were adults, whereas the controls were adolescents. The smaller NN-distances were partly driven by shorter CDR3-alpha lengths in active tuberculosis patients, and the difference for TCR-beta did not reach statistical significance. An accuracy of 80% to 90% (AUROC approximately 0.91) was reached by a classifier using the diverse GMM-specific repertoire, compared with around 68% accuracy when GEM motif frequencies were used.

CDR1 and CDR2, per the germline V gene, are ENHRY and SYGVKD. Trimming removed 4 bases from V and 0 bases from J, leaving 10 bases between the germline ends. The CDR3 has 15 amino acids, counting the end cysteine and phenylalanine. The retained sequence is limited to the CDR3, 45 bases, with the frame set at the first base. On this clone: Its antigen specificity is not known. Base-call qualities are not available, and no considerably larger clone is one nucleotide away.

The sample's time point label, in plain terms: new active TB diagnosis, blood taken before or within 7 days of starting treatment. Active tuberculosis patients were HIV-seronegative South African adults aged 18 years or older with a new diagnosis. Active tuberculosis was confirmed by positive sputum smear microscopy and/or positive M. tuberculosis culture. Immunosequencing was performed on unsorted cryopreserved PBMC and covered 100,000 or so T cells per clinical donor on average. TCR libraries were generated with the immunoSEQ multiplex PCR assay, using TCR-beta and/or TCR-alpha/delta assays for each sample. The Illumina high-throughput platform was used to sequence the amplified TCR libraries. As for the authors' bioinformatics: Clustering and dimensionality reduction relied on pairwise TCRdist distances among GMM-specific receptors from T cells that were either sorted ex vivo or expanded in vitro. Each clinical repertoire was scored by mean NN-distance, the average TCRdist to the nearest 10% of tetramer-positive reference sequences. GEM TCR motif frequency was calculated as the fraction of unique TCRs that matched known GEM sequences in V/J usage and CDR3 length. Active tuberculosis was classified by linear discriminant analysis with leave-one-out cross-validation, implemented in scikit-learn. TCRdb took this table from immuneACCESS and kept in-frame rearrangements with V and J called. Such tables lack part of the clones; where checked against another copy, unresolved V genes explain under half of the gap, and the rest is unexplained. V, J and clone size reflect that table, while D and trimming were determined from the DNA. The sample includes 25,000 to 40,000 clones, with approximately 90% observed a single time. Approximately 5.9% of the sample is in the top ten clones.

The source is an adult with tuberculosis. The sequencing used PBMCs, collected at tuberculosis diagnosis. Recombination joined TRBV10-3 with TRBJ1-3, with an unclear D gene assignment. Here is the DNA: TGTGCCATCAGTGCTCTCCCCAGCTCTGGAAACACCATATATTTT. Its product reads: CAISALPSSGNTIYF.